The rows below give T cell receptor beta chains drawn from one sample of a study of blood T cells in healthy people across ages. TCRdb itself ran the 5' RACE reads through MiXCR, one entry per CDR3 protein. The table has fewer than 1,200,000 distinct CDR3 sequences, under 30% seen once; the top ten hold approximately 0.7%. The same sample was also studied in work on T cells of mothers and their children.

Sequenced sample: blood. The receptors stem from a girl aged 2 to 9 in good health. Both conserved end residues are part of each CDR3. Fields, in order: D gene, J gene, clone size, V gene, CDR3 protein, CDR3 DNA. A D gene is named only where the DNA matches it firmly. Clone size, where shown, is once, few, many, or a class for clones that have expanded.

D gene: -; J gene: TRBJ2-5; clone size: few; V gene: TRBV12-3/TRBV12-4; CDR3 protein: CASSFPGLSQLTQYF; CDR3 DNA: TGTGCCAGCAGTTTCCCGGGACTCTCGCAATTGACCCAGTACTTC
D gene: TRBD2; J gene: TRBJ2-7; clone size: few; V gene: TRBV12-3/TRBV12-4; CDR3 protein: CASGYASGAYEQYF; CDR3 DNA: TGTGCCAGCGGGTATGCGAGCGGGGCCTACGAGCAGTACTTC
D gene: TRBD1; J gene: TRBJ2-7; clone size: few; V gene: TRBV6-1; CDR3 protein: CASTAGGSFYEQYF; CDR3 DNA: TGTGCCAGTACCGCAGGGGGCTCTTTCTACGAGCAGTACTTC
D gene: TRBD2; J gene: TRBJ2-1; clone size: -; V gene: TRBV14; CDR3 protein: CASSGRLGYNEQFF; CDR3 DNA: TGTGCCTCCAGCGGGAGATTGGGGTACAATGAGCAGTTCTTC
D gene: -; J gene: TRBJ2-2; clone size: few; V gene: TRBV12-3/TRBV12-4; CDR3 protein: CASSFRQAYTGELFF; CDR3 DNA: TGTGCCAGCAGTTTTCGGCAGGCATACACCGGGGAGCTGTTTTTT
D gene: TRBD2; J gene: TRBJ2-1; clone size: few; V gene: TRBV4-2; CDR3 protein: CASSLFAGTSGGNEQFF; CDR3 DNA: TGTGCCAGCAGCCTGTTTGCCGGGACTAGCGGCGGCAATGAGCAGTTCTTC
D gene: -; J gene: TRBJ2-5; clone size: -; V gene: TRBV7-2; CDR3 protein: CASSLELGTSIRATQYF; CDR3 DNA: TGTGCCAGCAGCTTAGAATTAGGGACATCGATTCGAGCGACCCAGTACTTC
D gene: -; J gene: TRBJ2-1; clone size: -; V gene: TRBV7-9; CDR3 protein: CASSLAGSSHNEQFF; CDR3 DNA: TGTGCCAGCAGCTTAGCGGGGAGCTCCCACAATGAGCAGTTCTTC
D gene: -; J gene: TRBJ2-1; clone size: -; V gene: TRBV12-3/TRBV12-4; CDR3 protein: CASSLVPRGFDNEQFF; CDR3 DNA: TGTGCCAGCAGTTTGGTCCCCAGGGGCTTTGACAATGAGCAGTTCTTC
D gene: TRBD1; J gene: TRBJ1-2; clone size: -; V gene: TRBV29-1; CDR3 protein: CSVGRTGTGYTF; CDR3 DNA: TGCAGCGTGGGAAGGACAGGGACCGGCTACACCTTC
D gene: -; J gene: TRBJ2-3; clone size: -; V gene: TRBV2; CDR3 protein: CASLLTDTQYF; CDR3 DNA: TGTGCCAGCCTACTTACAGATACGCAGTATTTT
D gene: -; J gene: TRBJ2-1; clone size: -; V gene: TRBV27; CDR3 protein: CASSPTAGAPYNEQFF; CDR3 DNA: TGTGCCAGCAGCCCAACCGCGGGGGCCCCCTACAATGAGCAGTTCTTC
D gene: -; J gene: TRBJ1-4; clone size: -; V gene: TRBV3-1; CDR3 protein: CASSLHVAGGTNEKLFF; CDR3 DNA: TGTGCCAGCAGCCTCCATGTTGCCGGGGGCACGAATGAAAAACTGTTTTTT
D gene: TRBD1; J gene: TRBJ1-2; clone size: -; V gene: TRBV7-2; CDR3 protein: CASSYTAGGDYGYTF; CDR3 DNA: TGTGCCAGCAGCTATACTGCAGGGGGGGACTATGGCTACACCTTC
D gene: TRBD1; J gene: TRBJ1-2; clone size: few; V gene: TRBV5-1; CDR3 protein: CASSYRDRVYGYTF; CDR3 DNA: TGCGCCAGCAGCTACCGGGACAGAGTCTATGGCTACACCTTC
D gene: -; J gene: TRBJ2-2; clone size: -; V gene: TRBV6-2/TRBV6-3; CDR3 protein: CASSLLPDTGELFF; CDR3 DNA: TGTGCCAGCAGTCTACTACCCGACACCGGGGAGCTGTTTTTT
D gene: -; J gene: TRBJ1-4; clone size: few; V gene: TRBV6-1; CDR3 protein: CASSESSSGSEKLFF; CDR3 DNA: TGTGCCAGCAGTGAATCGAGCAGTGGGAGTGAAAAACTGTTTTTT
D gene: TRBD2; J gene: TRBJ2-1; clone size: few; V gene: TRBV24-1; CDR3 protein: CATSEDGRVNEQFF; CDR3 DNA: TGTGCCACCAGTGAGGACGGGAGGGTCAATGAGCAGTTCTTC
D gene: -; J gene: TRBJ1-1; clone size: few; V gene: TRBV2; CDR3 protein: CASLWRWLVNTEAFF; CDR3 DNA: TGTGCCAGTCTGTGGAGGTGGTTGGTTAACACTGAAGCTTTCTTT
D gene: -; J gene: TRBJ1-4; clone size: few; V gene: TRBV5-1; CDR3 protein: CASSFFTERGRQKLFF; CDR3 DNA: TGCGCCAGCAGCTTTTTTACCGAGAGAGGTCGGCAAAAACTGTTTTTT
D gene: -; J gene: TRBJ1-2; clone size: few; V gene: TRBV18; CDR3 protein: CASSPNLVDGYTF; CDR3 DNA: TGTGCCAGCTCACCTAATTTGGTGGATGGCTACACCTTC
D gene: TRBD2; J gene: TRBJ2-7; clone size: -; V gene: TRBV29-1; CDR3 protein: CSAGGDGSSYEQYF; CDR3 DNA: TGCAGCGCGGGGGGGGACGGCAGCTCCTACGAGCAGTACTTC
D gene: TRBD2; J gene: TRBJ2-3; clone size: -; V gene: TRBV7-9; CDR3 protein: CASSPTSSTSGHSTDTQYF; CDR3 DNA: TGTGCCAGCAGCCCAACATCCTCAACTAGCGGGCATAGCACAGATACGCAGTATTTT